This T cell receptor beta chain was retrieved from a study of blood T cell repertoires in COVID-19. Germline loops: CDR1 SGHTA, CDR2 FQGTGA. The length of the CDR3 is 14 residues. Trimming removed 3 bases at V and 0 bases at J, with 3 bases between. This clone is classed as medium-sized. Data came from immunoSEQ multiplex PCR; TCRdb stores just in-frame clones and leaves some out. The data hold some 97,000 clones, with 65% to 90% observed a single time. Recruitment covered fewer than 25 US areas and drew participants whose ages spanned about 18 to 89 years. The sequenced sample consisted of PBMCs or T cells enriched from blood (not recorded which). This sequence was found in a woman aged 50 to 60 who had recovered from COVID-19. The chain is built from TRBV7-3 and TRBJ2-6; the D is unclear. CDR3 sequence reads: CASSFISGANVLTF. The CDR3 bases are TGTGCCAGCAGCTTCATCTCTGGGGCCAACGTCCTGACTTTC.